Included here is one T cell receptor (beta chain) sequence, with context. The antigen is undetermined. Naive CD8 cells, CD45RO-negative and positively selected for CCR7, excluded terminally differentiated effector memory CD45RA+ cells. The sample originates from a study of shared clonotypes between healthy human individuals. Repertoires were generated with immunoSEQ multiplex PCR, while TCRdb's copy carries only in-frame clones and drops some. Counted here are 2 million or so clones, about 94% occurring once; the ten biggest clones make up 0.9% to 1.4%. Study-wide points: Sharing across a few donors was seen in 5% to 5.5% of naive CD4 clonotypes.

J gave up 7 bases and V 4 bases, and 10 bases lay outside the gene matches. There are 15 residues in the CDR3. Per the germline V gene, CDR1 is SGHDT and CDR2 is YYEEEE. Sequenced material: naive CD8+ T cells sorted from blood. J is TRBJ2-2 and V is TRBV5-6; 7 bases agree with TRBD1. The source of this sequence is a man younger than 35 in good health. The CDR3 coding sequence is TGTGCCAGCAGCGTGGGGACAGTTTCGGGCGGGGAGCTGTTTTTT. It is translated as CASSVGTVSGGELFF. The variable domain in full, with the rest retrieved from reference TRBV5-6 and TRBJ2-2, is DAGVTQSPTHLIKTRGQQVTLRCSPKSGHDTVSWYQQALGQGPQFIFQYYEEEERQRGNFPDRFSGHQFPNYSSELNVNALLLGDSALYLCASSVGTVSGGELFFGEGSRLTVL.